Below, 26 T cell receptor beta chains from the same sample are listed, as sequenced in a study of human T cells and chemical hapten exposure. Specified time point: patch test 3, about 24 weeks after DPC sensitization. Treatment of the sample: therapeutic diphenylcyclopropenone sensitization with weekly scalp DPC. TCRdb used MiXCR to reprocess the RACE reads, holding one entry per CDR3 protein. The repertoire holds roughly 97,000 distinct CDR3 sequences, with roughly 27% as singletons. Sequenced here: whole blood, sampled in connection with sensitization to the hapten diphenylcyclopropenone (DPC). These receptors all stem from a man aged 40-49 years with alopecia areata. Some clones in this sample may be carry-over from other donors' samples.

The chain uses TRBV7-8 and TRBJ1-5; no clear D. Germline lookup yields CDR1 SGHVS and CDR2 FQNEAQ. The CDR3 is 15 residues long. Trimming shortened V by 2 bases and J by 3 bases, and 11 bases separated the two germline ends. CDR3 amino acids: CASSLTVLNNQPQHF. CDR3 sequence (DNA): TGTGCCAGCAGCTTAACAGTCCTAAACAATCAGCCCCAGCATTTT.

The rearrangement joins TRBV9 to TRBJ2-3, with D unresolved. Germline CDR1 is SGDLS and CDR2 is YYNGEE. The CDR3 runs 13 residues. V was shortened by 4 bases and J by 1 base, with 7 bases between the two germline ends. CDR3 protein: CASSTRGTDTQYF. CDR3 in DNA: TGTGCCAGCAGCACCCGGGGCACAGATACGCAGTATTTT.

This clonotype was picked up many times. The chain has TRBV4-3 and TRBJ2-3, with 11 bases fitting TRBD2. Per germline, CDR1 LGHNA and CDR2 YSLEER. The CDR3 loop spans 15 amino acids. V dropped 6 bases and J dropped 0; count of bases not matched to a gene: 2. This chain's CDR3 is CASSSGRASTDTQYF. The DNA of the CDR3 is TGCGCCAGCAGTAGCGGGAGGGCTAGCACAGATACGCAGTATTTT.

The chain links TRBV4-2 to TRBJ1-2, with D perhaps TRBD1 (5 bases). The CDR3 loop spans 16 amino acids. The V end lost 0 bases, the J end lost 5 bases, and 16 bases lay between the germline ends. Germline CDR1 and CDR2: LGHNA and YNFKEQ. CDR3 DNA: TGTGCCAGCAGCCAAGAATTGGTTATGGGGGGTTATGGCTACACCTTC. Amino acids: CASSQELVMGGYGYTF.

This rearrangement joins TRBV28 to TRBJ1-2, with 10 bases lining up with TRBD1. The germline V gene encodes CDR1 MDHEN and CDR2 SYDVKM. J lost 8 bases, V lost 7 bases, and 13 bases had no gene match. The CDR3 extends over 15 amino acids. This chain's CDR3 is CASTMSGTGVRGYTF. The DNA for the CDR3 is TGTGCCAGCACGATGTCCGGGACAGGGGTACGGGGCTACACCTTC.

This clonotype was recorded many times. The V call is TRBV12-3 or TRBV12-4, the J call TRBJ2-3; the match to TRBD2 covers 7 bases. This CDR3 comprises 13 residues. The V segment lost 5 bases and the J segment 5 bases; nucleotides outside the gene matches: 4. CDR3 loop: CASSHAGVDTQYF. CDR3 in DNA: TGTGCCAGCAGTCACGCGGGAGTAGATACGCAGTATTTT.

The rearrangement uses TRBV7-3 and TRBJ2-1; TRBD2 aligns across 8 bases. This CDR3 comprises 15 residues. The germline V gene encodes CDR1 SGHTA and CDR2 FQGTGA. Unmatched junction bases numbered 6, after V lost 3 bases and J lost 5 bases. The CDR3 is CASSLGGRSNNEQFF. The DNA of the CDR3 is TGTGCCAGCAGCTTGGGCGGGAGGAGCAACAATGAGCAGTTCTTC.

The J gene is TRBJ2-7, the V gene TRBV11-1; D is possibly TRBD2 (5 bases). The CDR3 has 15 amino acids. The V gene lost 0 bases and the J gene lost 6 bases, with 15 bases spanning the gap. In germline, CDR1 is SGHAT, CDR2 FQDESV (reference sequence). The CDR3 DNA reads TGTGCCAGCAGCTTAGCTCCGTCTGGCGGGTTCGAGCAGTACTTC. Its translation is CASSLAPSGGFEQYF.

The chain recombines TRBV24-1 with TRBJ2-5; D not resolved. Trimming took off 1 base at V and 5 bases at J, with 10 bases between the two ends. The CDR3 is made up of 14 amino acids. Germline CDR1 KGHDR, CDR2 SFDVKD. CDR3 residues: CATSDLRGDETQYF. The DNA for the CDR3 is TGTGCCACCAGTGATTTACGAGGTGACGAGACCCAGTACTTC.

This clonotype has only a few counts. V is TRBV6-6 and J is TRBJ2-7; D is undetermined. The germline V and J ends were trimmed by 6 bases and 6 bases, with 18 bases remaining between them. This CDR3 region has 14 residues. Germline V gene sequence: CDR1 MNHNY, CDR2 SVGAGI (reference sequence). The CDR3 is CASSQSSHESEQYF. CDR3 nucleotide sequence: TGTGCCAGCAGCCAAAGCTCCCATGAAAGCGAGCAGTACTTC.

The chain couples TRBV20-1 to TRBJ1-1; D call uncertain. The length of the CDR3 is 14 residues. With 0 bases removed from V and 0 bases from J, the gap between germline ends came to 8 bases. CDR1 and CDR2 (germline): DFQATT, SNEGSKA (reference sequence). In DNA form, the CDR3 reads TGCAGTGCTAGAGATCAAGGGATGAACACTGAAGCTTTCTTT. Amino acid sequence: CSARDQGMNTEAFF.

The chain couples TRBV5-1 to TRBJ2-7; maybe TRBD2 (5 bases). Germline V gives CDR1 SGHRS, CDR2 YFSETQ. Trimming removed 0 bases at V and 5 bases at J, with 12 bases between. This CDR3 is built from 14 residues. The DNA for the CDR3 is TGCGCCAGCAGCTTGGCGCGGCCCGGGGACGAGCAGTACTTC. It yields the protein CASSLARPGDEQYF.

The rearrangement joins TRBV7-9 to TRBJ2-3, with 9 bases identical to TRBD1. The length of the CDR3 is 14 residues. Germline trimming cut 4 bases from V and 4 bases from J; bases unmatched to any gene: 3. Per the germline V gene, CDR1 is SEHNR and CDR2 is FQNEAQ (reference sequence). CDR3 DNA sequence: TGTGCCAGCAGCTGGGACAGGGAGGCAGATACGCAGTATTTT. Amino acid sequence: CASSWDREADTQYF.

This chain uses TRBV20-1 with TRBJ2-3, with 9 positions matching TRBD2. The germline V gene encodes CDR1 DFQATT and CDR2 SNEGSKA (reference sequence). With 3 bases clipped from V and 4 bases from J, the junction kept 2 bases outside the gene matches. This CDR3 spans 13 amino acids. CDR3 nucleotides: TGCAGTGCTAGGGGCGGGGGGGCAGATACGCAGTATTTT. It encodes CSARGGGADTQYF.

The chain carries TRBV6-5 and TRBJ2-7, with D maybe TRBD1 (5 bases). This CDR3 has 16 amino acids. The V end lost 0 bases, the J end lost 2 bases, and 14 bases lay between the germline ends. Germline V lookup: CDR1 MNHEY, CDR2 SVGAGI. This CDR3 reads CASSYSRFGHTYEQYF. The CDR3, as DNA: TGTGCCAGCAGTTACTCGAGGTTCGGACACACCTACGAGCAGTACTTC.

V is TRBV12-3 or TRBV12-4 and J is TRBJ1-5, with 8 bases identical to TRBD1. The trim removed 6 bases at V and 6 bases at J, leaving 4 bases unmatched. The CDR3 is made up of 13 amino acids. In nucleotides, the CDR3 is TGTGCCAGCAGCTCAGACAGGGGTCAGCCCCAGCATTTT. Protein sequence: CASSSDRGQPQHF.

The CDR3 region has the DNA TGTGCCAGCAGTTACTTTGCTAGCGGGAGGGACCGCAACTACAATGAGCAGTTCTTC. It yields the protein CASSYFASGRDRNYNEQFF. The chain combines TRBV6-2 or TRBV6-3 with TRBJ2-1; 12 bases are shared with TRBD2. From germline, CDR1 is MNHEY and CDR2 SVGEGT. The junction had 10 bases not matched to a gene; V was cut back by 1 base and J by 3 bases. The CDR3 has 19 residues.

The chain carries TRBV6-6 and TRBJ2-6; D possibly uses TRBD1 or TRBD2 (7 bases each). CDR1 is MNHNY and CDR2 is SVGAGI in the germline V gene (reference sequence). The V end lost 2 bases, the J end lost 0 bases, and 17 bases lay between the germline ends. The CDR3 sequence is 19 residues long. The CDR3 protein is CASSYGRGGSYSGANVLTF. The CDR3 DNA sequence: TGTGCCAGCAGTTACGGCAGGGGGGGTTCATACTCTGGGGCCAACGTCCTGACTTTC.

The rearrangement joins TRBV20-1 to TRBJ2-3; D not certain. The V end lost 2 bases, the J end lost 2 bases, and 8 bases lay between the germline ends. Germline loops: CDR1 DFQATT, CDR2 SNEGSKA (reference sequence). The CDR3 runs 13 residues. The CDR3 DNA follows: TGCAGTGCTAGACCCCCATACACAGATACGCAGTATTTT. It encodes CSARPPYTDTQYF.

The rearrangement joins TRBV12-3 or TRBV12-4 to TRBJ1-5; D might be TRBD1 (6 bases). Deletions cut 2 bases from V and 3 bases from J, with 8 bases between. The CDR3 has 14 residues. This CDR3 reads CASSLRGDNQPQHF. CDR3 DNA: TGTGCCAGCAGTTTAAGGGGGGACAATCAGCCCCAGCATTTT.

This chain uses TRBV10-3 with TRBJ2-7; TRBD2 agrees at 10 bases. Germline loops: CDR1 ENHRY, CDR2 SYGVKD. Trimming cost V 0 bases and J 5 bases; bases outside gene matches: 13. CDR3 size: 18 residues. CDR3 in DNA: TGTGCCATCAGTGAGTCCGGAGCCTGGCTAGCGGGAGTCAACGAGCAGTACTTC. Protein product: CAISESGAWLAGVNEQYF.

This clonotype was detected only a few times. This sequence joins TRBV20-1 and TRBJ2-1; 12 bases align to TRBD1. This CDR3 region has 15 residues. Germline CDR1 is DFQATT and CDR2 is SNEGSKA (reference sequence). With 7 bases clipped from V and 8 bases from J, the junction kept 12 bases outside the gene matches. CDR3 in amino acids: CSVSGTGGAWDEQFF. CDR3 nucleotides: TGCAGTGTCTCCGGGACAGGGGGCGCCTGGGATGAGCAGTTCTTC.

The CDR3 here is CASSSRTASGPEAFF. CDR3 DNA: TGTGCCAGCAGTTCCCGGACGGCCTCGGGGCCTGAAGCTTTCTTT. This chain connects TRBV28 to TRBJ1-1; D possibly corresponds to TRBD1 (5 bases). Germline V lookup: CDR1 MDHEN, CDR2 SYDVKM. V dropped 4 bases and J dropped 6 bases, with 18 bases sitting between them. This CDR3 has 15 residues.

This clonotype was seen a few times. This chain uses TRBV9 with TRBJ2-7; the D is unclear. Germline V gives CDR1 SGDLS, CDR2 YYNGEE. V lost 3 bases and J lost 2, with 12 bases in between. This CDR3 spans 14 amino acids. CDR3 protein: CASSAGRNPYEQYF. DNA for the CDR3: TGTGCCAGCAGCGCAGGACGGAACCCCTACGAGCAGTACTTC.

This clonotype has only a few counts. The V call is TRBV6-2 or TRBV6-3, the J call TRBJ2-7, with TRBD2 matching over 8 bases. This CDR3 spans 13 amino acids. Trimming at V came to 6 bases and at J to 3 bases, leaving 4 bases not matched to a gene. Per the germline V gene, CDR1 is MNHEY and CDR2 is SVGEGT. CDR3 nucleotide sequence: TGTGCCAGCAGCAAGGGACTAGGCTACGAGCAGTACTTC. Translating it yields CASSKGLGYEQYF.

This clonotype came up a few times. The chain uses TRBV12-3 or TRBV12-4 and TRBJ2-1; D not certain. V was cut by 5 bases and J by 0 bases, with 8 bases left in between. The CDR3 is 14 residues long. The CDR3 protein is CASSLEVSYNEQFF. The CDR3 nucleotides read TGTGCCAGCAGTCTAGAAGTCTCCTACAATGAGCAGTTCTTC.